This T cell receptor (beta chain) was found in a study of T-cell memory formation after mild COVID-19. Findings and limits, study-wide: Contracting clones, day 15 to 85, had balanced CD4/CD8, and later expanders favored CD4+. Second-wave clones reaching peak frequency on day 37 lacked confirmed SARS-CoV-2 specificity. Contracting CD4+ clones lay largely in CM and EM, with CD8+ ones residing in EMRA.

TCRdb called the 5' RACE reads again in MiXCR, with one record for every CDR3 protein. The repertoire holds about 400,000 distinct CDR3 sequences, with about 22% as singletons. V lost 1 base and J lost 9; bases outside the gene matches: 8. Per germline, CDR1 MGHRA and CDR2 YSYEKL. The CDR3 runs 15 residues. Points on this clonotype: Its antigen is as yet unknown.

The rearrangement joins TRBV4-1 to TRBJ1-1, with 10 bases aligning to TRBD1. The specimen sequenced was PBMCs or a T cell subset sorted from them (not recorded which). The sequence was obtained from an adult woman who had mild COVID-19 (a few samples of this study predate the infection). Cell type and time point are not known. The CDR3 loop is CASSQGFWDRGKAFF. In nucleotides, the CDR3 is TGCGCCAGCAGCCAAGGCTTTTGGGACAGGGGAAAAGCTTTCTTT.